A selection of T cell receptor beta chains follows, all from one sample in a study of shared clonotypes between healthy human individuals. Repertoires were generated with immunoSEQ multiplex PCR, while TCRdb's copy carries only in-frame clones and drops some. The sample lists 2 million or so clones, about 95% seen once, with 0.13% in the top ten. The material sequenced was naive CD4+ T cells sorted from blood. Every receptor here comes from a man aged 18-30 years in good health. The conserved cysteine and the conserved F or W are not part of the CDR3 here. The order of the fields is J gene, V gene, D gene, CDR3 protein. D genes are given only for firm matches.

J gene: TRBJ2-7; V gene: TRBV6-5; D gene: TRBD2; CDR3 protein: ASSYFRRGESYEQY
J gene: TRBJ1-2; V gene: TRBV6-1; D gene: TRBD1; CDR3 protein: ASSEGQLYGYT
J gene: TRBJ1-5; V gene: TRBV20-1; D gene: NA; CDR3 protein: SASSWPQH
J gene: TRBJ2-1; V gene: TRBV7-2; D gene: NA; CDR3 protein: ASSLARGSYNEQF
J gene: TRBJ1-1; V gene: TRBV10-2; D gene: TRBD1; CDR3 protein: ATQMTGSAF
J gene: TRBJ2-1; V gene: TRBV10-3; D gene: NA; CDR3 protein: AISGGTYNEQF
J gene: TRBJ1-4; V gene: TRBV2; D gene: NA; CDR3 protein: ASSGGQRAEEKLF
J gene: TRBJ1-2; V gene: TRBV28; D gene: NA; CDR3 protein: ASSLGGYGYT
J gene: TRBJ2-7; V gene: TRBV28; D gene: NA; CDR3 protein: ASSSSISDEQY
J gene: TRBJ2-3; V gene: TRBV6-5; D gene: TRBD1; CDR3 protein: ASSYTLKDRNTQY
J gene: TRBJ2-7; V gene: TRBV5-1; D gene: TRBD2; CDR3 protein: ASSLGLAGTYEQY
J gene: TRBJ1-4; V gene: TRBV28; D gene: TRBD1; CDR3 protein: ASSTGTDPKLF
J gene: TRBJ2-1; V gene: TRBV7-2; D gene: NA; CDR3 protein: ASSFQGFYNEQF
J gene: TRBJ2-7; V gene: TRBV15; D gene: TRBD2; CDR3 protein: ATRNRVAEGRAYEQY
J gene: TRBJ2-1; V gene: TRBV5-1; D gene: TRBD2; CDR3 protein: ASCEAGGNEQF
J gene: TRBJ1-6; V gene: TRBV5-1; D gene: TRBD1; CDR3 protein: ASSRDRGPSPLH
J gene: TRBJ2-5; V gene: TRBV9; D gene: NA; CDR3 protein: ASSVDPAETQY
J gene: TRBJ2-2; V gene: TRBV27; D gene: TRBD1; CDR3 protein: ASSPRTGGNTGELF
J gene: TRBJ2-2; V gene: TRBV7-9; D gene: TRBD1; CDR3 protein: ASSLGQGTGELF
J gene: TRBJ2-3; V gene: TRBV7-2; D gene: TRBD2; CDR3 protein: ASSFASGRATDTQY
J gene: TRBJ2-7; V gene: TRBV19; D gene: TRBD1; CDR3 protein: ASSRAEGGRQQY
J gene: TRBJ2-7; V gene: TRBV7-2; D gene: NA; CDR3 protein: ASSLVGTYYEQY
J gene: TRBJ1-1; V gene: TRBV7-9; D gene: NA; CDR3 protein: ASSLFPGWNTEAF
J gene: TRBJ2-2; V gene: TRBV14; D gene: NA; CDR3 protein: ASSQDLGYGELF
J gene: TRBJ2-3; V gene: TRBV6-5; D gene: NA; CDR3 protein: ASRGLAFSTDTQY
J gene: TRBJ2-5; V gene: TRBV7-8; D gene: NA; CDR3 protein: ASSSFSEETQY
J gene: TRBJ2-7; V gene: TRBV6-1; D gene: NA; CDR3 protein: ASRGFAYEQY
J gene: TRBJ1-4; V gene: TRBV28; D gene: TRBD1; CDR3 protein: ASRSGGGEKLF
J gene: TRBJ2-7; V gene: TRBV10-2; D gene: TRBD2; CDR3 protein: ASGRSGRSYEQY
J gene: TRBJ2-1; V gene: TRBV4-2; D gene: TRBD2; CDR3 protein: ASSQERWAPGLEGNEQF
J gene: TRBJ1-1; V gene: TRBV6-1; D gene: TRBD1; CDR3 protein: AISDGQGDTEAF
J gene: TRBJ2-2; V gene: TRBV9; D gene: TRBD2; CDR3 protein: ASSVGSGRNDTGELF
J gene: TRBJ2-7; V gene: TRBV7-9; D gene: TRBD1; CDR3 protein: ASSLVVDRVHEQY